Each of the 20 T cell receptor beta chains below was sequenced from the same sample in a study of identical twins. One entry per CDR3 protein, called by TCRdb with MiXCR from the 5' RACE reads. The sample contains about 200,000 distinct CDR3 sequences, about 10% of which appear only once. The sequenced material came from memory T cells sorted from blood. The receptors derive from a man aged 50-60 years in good health.

The CDR3 loop is CASGVTSGGRYEQYF. CDR3 coding DNA: TGTGCCAGCGGGGTCACTAGCGGGGGGAGGTACGAGCAGTACTTC. The chain joins TRBV28 to TRBJ2-7; TRBD2 aligns across 12 bases. V lost 8 bases to trimming and J lost 4 bases; unmatched junction nucleotides: 9. The CDR3 sequence is 15 residues long. Germline V CDR1 and CDR2: MDHEN, SYDVKM.

A few counts support this clonotype. This sequence joins TRBV6-1 and TRBJ1-5; no reliable D call. V lost 2 bases to trimming and J lost 1 base, with 9 bases between them. Germline V CDR1 and CDR2: MNHNS, SASEGT. This CDR3 is 15 amino acids long. In DNA form, the CDR3 reads TGTGCCAGCAGTGAAAGGTCCCCGAGCAATCAGCCCCAGCATTTT. Its translation: CASSERSPSNQPQHF.

CDR3 in amino acids: CASSQVTTSRQYF. CDR3 in DNA: TGTGCCAGCAGCCAGGTCACTACGAGCAGGCAGTACTTC. V and J are TRBV3-1 and TRBJ2-7; D call uncertain. V was pared by 3 bases and J by 9 bases, with 15 bases between. The germline CDR1 and CDR2 sequences are LGHDT and YNNKEL (reference sequence). The CDR3 is 13 amino acids.

For this clonotype: The junction shows a germline mismatch at one end, possibly a read error. The V call is TRBV24-1, the J call TRBJ2-7; 10 bases line up with TRBD2. The germline V gene encodes CDR1 KGHDR and CDR2 SFDVKD. The CDR3 runs 13 residues. The CDR3 nucleotides read TGTGCCACCAGTGACCCCGGGACTAGCGAGCAGTACTTT. Translation: CATSDPGTSEQYF.

This clonotype was counted between two and nine times. The chain links TRBV24-1 to TRBJ2-2, with 9 bases matching TRBD1. Germline V lookup: CDR1 KGHDR, CDR2 SFDVKD. This CDR3 region has 17 residues. V was clipped by 4 bases and J by 7 bases; unmatched bases: 12. This CDR3 is CATSEGRQGGLGGELFF. Here the CDR3 DNA reads TGTGCCACCAGTGAGGGAAGACAGGGGGGTCTGGGCGGGGAGCTGTTTTTT.

CDR3 sequence reads: CASSTRYRDGNEKLFF. In DNA form, the CDR3 reads TGTGCCAGCAGCACCCGATACCGGGACGGTAATGAAAAACTGTTTTTT. The rearrangement links TRBV5-6 to TRBJ1-4; the D gene is possibly TRBD1 (5 bases). Germline CDR1 is SGHDT and CDR2 is YYEEEE. V dropped 4 bases and J dropped 4 bases, with 17 bases sitting between them. The CDR3 consists of 16 residues.

In this sample, this clonotype turned up many times. The rearrangement links TRBV28 to TRBJ1-2; D is perhaps TRBD1 (5 bases). The V gene's germline CDR1 is MDHEN and CDR2 SYDVKM. The CDR3 spans 15 residues. Trimming removed 4 bases from V and 4 bases from J, with 16 bases in between. Here the CDR3 reads CASSSLNQGVYGYTF. The CDR3 bases are TGTGCCAGCAGTTCCCTAAACCAGGGAGTCTATGGCTACACCTTC.

This clonotype was recorded at least ten times. V and J are TRBV19 and TRBJ1-3; no clear D gene. Trimming cost V 5 bases and J 6 bases, with 5 bases left between them. Germline-derived CDR1 and CDR2 are LNHDA and SQIVND (reference sequence). The CDR3 covers 11 residues. The CDR3, as DNA: TGTGCCAGTAGTGGCGTAAACACCATATATTTT. Its protein product is CASSGVNTIYF.

This clonotype was detected only a few times. A clone one base away is much larger, so this may be a read error. The chain recombines TRBV4-2 with TRBJ2-1; TRBD1 or TRBD2 may be the D gene (5 bases each). Germline CDR1 LGHNA, CDR2 YNFKEQ. Between the trimmed V and J ends, which lost 2 bases and 7 bases, there was a span of 6 bases. The CDR3 consists of 12 residues. Here the CDR3 reads CASSQWGNEQFF. The CDR3 DNA reads as TGTGCCAGCAGCCAATGGGGGAATGAGCAGTTCTTC.

This clonotype came up a few times. The J gene is TRBJ1-1, the V gene TRBV6-5; no reliable D call. V was clipped by 4 bases and J by 0 bases, with 21 bases between them. The CDR3 runs 18 residues. Looked up from germline, CDR1 is MNHEY and CDR2 is SVGAGI. CDR3 sequence reads: CASSSQALLPYMNTEAFF. The CDR3, as DNA: TGTGCCAGCAGTTCGCAGGCACTCCTACCCTATATGAACACTGAAGCTTTCTTT.

This clonotype came up many times. The chain uses TRBV6-1 and TRBJ1-2; maybe TRBD1 (6 bases). The V gene's germline CDR1 is MNHNS and CDR2 SASEGT. Between the trimmed V and J ends, which lost 8 bases and 4 bases, there was a span of 14 bases. The CDR3 loop spans 13 amino acids. CDR3 residues: CASVVQGIYGYTF. Here the CDR3 DNA reads TGTGCCAGCGTAGTTCAGGGGATCTATGGCTACACCTTC.

This clonotype came up a few times. The CDR3 reads CASSVRWDSAQYF. In DNA form, the CDR3 reads TGTGCCAGCAGCGTAAGATGGGACAGCGCGCAGTATTTT. The rearrangement joins TRBV9 to TRBJ2-3; 7 bases are a match to TRBD1. The germline V gene encodes CDR1 SGDLS and CDR2 YYNGEE. The length of the CDR3 is 13 residues. The ends lost 1 base at V and 10 bases at J; junction bases unmatched: 6. The variable domain in full, completed from reference TRBV9 and TRBJ2-3, reads DSGVTQTPKHLITATGQRVTLRCSPRSGDLSVYWYQQSLDQGLQFLIQYYNGEERAKGNILERFSAQQFPDLHSELNLSSLELGDSALYFCASSVRWDSAQYFGPGTRLTVL.

This clonotype came up a few times. The chain couples TRBV25-1 to TRBJ1-2; D is perhaps TRBD1 (5 bases). Looked up from germline, CDR1 is MGHDK and CDR2 is SYGVNS. Trimming pared 3 bases from V and 8 bases from J, leaving 13 bases between. This CDR3 contains 13 residues. DNA for the CDR3: TGTGCCAGCAGTGATGGTCAGGGTCGGGGCTACACCTTC. Amino acids: CASSDGQGRGYTF.

This clonotype was seen only a few times. The chain uses TRBV10-3 and TRBJ1-4; perhaps TRBD1 as D (6 bases). The CDR3 loop spans 13 amino acids. The germline CDR1 and CDR2 sequences are ENHRY and SYGVKD. V lost 6 bases, J lost 8 bases, and 13 bases lay in between. The CDR3 nucleotides read TGTGCCATCAGCTCACAGGGTTACGAAAAACTGTTTTTT. This codes for CAISSQGYEKLFF.

The sample holds a few counts of this clonotype. This chain joins TRBV6-1 and TRBJ2-2; possible D gene TRBD1, 6 bases. CDR1 MNHNS and CDR2 SASEGT come from the germline V gene. V lost 7 bases, J lost 0 bases, and 21 bases lay in between. The CDR3 length is 18 residues. The CDR3 here is CASTARAGDHANTGELFF. The CDR3 DNA sequence: TGTGCCAGCACCGCGAGGGCAGGGGACCACGCGAACACCGGGGAGCTGTTTTTT.

In its sample, this clonotype was seen once. The chain uses TRBV5-6 and TRBJ2-5; tentatively, D is TRBD1 or TRBD2 (5 bases each). Germline V gene data show CDR1 as SGHDT and CDR2 as YYEEEE. This CDR3 has 11 amino acids. Trimming took off 0 bases at V and 13 bases at J, with 10 bases between the two ends. CDR3: CASSLDGTPYF. The CDR3 DNA reads TGTGCCAGCAGCTTGGATGGGACGCCGTACTTC.

In this sample, this clonotype turned up many times. The V gene is TRBV12-3 or TRBV12-4, the J gene TRBJ1-2; 8 bases are a match to TRBD1. V dropped 4 bases and J dropped 4; count of bases not matched to a gene: 2. This CDR3 has 13 residues. The CDR3 is CASSSGGAYGYTF. DNA of the CDR3: TGTGCCAGCAGTTCAGGGGGCGCCTATGGCTACACCTTC.

The chain employs TRBV3-1 and TRBJ2-2; 8 nucleotides match TRBD1. J gave up 4 bases and V 6 bases, and 7 bases lay outside the gene matches. CDR1 and CDR2 from the germline V gene are LGHDT and YNNKEL (reference sequence). The CDR3 covers 15 residues. CDR3 in amino acids: CASRFQGAGTGELFF. Here the CDR3 DNA reads TGTGCCAGCAGATTCCAGGGGGCGGGCACCGGGGAGCTGTTTTTT.

This clonotype was counted only a few times. V is TRBV12-5 and J is TRBJ2-5, with D possibly TRBD1 on 5 matching bases. There are 16 residues in the CDR3. V was clipped by 1 base and J by 0 bases, with 12 bases between them. The V gene's germline CDR1 is LGHNT and CDR2 FRNRAP. The CDR3 coding sequence is TGTGCTAGTGGTTTGGACTTGGGGCGGTACCAAGAGACCCAGTACTTC. This gives the protein CASGLDLGRYQETQYF. Complete variable domain (other parts from reference TRBV12-5 and TRBJ2-5): DARVTQTPRHKVTEMGQEVTMRCQPILGHNTVFWYRQTMMQGLELLAYFRNRAPLDDSGMPKDRFSAEMPDATLATLKIQPSEPRDSAVYFCASGLDLGRYQETQYFGPGTRLLVL.

The genes are TRBV29-1 and TRBJ2-7, with D perhaps TRBD1 or TRBD2 (5 bases each). The ends were cut back, 4 bases at V and 6 bases at J, with 16 bases in the middle. The germline V gene encodes CDR1 SQVTM and CDR2 ANQGSEA. The CDR3 totals 13 residues. The CDR3 DNA reads TGCAGCGTTGCGGTGGGGCTAGCAGGCGAGCAGTACTTC. Translation: CSVAVGLAGEQYF.